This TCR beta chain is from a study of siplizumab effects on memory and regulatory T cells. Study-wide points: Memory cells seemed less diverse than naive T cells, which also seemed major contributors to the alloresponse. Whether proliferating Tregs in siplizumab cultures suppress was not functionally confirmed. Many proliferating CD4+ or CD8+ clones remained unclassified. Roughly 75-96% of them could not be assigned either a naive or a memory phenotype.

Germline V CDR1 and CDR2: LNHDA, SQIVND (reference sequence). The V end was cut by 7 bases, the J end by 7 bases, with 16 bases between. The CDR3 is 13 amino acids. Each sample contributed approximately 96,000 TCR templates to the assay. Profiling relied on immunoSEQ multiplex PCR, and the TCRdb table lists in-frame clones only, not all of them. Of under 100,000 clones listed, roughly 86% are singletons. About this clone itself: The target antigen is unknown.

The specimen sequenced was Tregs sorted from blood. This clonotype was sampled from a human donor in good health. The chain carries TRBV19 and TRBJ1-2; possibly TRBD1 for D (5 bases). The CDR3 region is CASTPRPGLGYTF. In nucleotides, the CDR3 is TGTGCCAGTACCCCCCGACCAGGGCTTGGCTACACCTTC.